The entry below gives a single T cell receptor (beta chain) sequence along with its context. Its specificity is unknown. The CDR3 sequence is 16 residues long. Germline assignment: CDR1 SEHNR and CDR2 FQNEAQ (reference sequence). V lost 5 bases and J lost 8; bases outside the gene matches: 12. Clones were sequenced by immunoSEQ multiplex PCR, and TCRdb holds only the in-frame ones, with some missing. Here the sample spans around 7,400 clones, about nine tenths being singletons. This record comes from a study of somatic mutations in cytotoxic T cells in rheumatoid arthritis. Study-level findings and limits: In rheumatoid arthritis patients, the slight underrepresentation of TRBV07 was not adjusted for multiple comparisons.

This TCR derives from a man aged 40-49 years with rheumatoid arthritis. The chain has TRBV7-9 and TRBJ1-4; 9 bases agree with TRBD1. What was sequenced was CD8+ T cells sorted from blood. Here the CDR3 DNA reads TGTGCCAGCAGCGCCCGGACAGGGGAAGGAAGAGAAAAACTGTTTTTT. It specifies CASSARTGEGREKLFF. Together with reference TRBV7-9 and TRBJ1-4, the CDR3 gives the full variable domain: DTGVSQNPRHKITKRGQNVTFRCDPISEHNRLYWYRQTLGQGPEFLTYFQNEAQLEKSRLLSDRFSAERPKGSFSTLEIQRTEQGDSAMYLCASSARTGEGREKLFFGSGTQLSVL.